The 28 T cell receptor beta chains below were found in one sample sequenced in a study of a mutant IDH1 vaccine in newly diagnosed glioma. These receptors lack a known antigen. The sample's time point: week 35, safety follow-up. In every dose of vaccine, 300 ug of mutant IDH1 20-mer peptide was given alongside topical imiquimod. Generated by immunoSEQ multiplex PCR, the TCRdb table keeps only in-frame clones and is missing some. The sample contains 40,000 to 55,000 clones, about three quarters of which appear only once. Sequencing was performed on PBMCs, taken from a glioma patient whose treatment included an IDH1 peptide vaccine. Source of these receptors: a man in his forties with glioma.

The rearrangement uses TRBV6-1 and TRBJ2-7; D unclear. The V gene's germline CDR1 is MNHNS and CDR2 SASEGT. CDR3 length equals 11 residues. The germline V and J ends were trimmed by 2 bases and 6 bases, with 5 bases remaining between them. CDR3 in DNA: TGTGCCAGCAGTGAAAGGGCCGAGCAGTACGTC. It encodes CASSERAEQYV.

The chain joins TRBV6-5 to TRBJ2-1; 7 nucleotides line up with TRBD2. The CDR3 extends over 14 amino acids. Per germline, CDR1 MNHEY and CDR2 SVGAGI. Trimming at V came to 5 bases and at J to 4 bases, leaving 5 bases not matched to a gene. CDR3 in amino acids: CASSNPGLYNEQFF. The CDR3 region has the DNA TGTGCCAGCAGTAACCCGGGACTATACAATGAGCAGTTCTTC.

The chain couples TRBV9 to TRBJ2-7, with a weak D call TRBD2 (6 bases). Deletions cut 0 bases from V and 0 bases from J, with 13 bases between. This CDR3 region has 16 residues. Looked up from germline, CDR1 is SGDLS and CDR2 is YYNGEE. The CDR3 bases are TGTGCCAGCAGCGTAGTCGGGGGACTGACCTCCTACGAGCAGTACTTC. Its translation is CASSVVGGLTSYEQYF.

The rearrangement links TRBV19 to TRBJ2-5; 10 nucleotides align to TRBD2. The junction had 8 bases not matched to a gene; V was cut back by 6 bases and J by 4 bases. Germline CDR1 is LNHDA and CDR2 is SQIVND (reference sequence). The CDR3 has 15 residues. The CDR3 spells CASSTLAGVGETQYF. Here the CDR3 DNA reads TGTGCCAGTAGCACTCTAGCGGGAGTTGGAGAGACCCAGTACTTC.

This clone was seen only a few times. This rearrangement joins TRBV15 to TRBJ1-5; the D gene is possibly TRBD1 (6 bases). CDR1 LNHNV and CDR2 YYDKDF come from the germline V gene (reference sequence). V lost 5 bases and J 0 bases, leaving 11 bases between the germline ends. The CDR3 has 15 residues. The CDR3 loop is CATSPGGSSNQPQHF. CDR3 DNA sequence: TGTGCCACCAGCCCTGGGGGCAGTAGCAATCAGCCCCAGCATTTT. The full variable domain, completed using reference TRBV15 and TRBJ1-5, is DAMVIQNPRYQVTQFGKPVTLSCSQTLNHNVMYWYQQKSSQAPKLLFHYYDKDFNNEADTPDNFQSRRPNTSFCFLDIRSPGLGDTAMYLCATSPGGSSNQPQHFGDGTRLSIL.

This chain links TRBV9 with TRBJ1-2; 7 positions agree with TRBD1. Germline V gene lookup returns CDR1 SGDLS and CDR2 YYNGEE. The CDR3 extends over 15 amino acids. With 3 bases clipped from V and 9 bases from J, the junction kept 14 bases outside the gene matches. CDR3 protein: CASSGRDSQKRSYTF. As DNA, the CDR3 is TGTGCCAGCAGCGGACGGGACAGCCAAAAGAGAAGCTACACCTTC.

CDR3 sequence: CASSYGDRGLGETQYF. CDR3 bases: TGCGCCAGCAGCTACGGGGACAGGGGTTTGGGGGAGACCCAGTACTTC. The chain links TRBV10-2 to TRBJ2-5, with TRBD1 matching 10 bases. From germline, CDR1 is WSHSY and CDR2 SAAADI. Trimming at V came to 6 bases and at J to 5 bases, leaving 12 bases not matched to a gene. This CDR3 region has 16 residues.

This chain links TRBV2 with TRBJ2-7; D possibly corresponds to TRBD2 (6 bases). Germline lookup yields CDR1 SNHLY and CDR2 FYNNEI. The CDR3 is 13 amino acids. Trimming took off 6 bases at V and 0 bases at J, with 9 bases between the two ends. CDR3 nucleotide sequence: TGTGCCAGCAGAAGGACTACCTCCTACGAGCAGTACGTC. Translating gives CASRRTTSYEQYV.

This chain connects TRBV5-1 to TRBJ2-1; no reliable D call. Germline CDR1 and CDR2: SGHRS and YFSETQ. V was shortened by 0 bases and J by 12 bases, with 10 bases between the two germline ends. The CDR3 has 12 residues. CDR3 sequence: CASSLEGPMQFF. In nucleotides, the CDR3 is TGCGCCAGCAGCTTGGAAGGCCCCATGCAGTTCTTC.

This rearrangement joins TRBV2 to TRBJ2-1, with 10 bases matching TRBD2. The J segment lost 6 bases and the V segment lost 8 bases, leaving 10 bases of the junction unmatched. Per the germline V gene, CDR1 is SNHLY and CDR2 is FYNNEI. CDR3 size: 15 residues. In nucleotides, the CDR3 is TGTGCCAGCGGAGAGGTCAGCGGGAGGGGCAATGAGCAGTTCTTC. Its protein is CASGEVSGRGNEQFF.

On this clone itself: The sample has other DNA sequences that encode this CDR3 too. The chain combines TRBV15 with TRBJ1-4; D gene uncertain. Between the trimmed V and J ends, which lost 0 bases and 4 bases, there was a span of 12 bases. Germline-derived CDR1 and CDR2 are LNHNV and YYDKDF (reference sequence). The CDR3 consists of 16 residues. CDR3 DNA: TGTGCCACCAGCAGAGACCAATTCAGCTTTAATGAAAAACTGTTTTTT. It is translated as CATSRDQFSFNEKLFF. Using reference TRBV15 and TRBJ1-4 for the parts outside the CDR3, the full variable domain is DAMVIQNPRYQVTQFGKPVTLSCSQTLNHNVMYWYQQKSSQAPKLLFHYYDKDFNNEADTPDNFQSRRPNTSFCFLDIRSPGLGDTAMYLCATSRDQFSFNEKLFFGSGTQLSVL.

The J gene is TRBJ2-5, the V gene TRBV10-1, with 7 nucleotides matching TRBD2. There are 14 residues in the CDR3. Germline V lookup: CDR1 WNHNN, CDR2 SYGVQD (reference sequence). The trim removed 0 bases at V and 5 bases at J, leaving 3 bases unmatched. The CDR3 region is CASSESTGGETQYF. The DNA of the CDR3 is TGCGCCAGCAGTGAGTCGACCGGGGGGGAGACCCAGTACTTC.

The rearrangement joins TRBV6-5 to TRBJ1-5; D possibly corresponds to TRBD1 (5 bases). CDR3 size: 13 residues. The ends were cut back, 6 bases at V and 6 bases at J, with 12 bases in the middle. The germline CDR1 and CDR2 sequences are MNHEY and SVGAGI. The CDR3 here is CASSLTESQPQHF. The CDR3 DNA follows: TGTGCCAGCAGCCTGACAGAGAGTCAGCCCCAGCATTTT.

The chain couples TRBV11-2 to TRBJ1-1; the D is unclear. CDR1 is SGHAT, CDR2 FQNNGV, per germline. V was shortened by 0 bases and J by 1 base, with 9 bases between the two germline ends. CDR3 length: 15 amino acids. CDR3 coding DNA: TGTGCCAGCAGCTTAGATCCGGCAGCGAACACTGAAGCTTTCTTT. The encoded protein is CASSLDPAANTEAFF.

CDR3: CASSTEREGYGKNEQFF. The CDR3 DNA reads as TGTGCCAGTAGTACGGAGCGGGAGGGTTATGGAAAAAATGAGCAGTTCTTC. This chain joins TRBV19 and TRBJ2-1; TRBD2 matches at 10 bases. The CDR3 consists of 17 residues. The germline gives CDR1 LNHDA, CDR2 SQIVND (reference sequence). V was pared by 4 bases and J by 7 bases, with 13 bases of the junction left unmatched.

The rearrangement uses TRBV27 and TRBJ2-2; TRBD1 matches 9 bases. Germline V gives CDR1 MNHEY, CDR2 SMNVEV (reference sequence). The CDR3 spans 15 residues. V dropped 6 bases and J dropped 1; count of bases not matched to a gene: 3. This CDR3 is CASRYRGLNTGELFF. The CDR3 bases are TGTGCCAGCAGATACAGGGGGCTGAACACCGGGGAGCTGTTTTTT.

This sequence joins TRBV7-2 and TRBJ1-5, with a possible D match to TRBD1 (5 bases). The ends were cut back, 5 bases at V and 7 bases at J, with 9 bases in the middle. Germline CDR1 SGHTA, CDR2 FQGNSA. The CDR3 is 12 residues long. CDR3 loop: CASSGGGQPQHF. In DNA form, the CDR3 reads TGTGCCAGCAGCGGGGGTGGGCAGCCCCAGCATTTT. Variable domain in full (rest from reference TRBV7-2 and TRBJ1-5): GAGVSQSPSNKVTEKGKDVELRCDPISGHTALYWYRQSLGQGLEFLIYFQGNSAPDKSGLPSDRFSAERTGGSVSTLTIQRTQQEDSAVYLCASSGGGQPQHFGDGTRLSIL.

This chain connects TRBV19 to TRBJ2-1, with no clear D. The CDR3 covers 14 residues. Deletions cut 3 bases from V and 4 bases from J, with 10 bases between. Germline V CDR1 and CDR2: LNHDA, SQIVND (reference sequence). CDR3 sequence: CASSMAPGYNEQFF. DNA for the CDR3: TGTGCCAGTAGTATGGCCCCCGGTTACAATGAGCAGTTCTTC.

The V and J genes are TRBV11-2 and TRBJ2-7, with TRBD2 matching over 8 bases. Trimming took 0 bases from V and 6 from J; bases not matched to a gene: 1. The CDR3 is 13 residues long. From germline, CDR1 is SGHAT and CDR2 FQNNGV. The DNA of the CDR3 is TGTGCCAGCAGCTTAGAGCGGGAGGCCGAGCAGTACTTC. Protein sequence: CASSLEREAEQYF.

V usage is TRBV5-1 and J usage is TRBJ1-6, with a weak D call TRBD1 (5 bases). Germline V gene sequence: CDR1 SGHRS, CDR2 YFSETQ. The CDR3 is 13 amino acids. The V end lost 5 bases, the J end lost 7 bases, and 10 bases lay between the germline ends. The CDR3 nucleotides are TGCGCCAGCAGGGAGGGGCCCAATTCACCCCTCCACTTT. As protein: CASREGPNSPLHF.

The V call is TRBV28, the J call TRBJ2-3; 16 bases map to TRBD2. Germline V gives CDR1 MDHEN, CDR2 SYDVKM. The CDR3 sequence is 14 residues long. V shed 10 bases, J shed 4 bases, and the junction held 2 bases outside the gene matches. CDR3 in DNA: TGTGCCACCGGGACTAGCGGGAGGGCAGATACGCAGTATTTT. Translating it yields CATGTSGRADTQYF.

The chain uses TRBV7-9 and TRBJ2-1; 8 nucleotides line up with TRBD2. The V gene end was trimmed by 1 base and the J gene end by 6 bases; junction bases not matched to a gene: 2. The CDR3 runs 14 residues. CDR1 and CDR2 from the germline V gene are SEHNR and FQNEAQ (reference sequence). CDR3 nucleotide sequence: TGTGCCAGCAGCTTAGGGCTAGCGGGCAATGAGCAGTTCTTC. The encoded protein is CASSLGLAGNEQFF.

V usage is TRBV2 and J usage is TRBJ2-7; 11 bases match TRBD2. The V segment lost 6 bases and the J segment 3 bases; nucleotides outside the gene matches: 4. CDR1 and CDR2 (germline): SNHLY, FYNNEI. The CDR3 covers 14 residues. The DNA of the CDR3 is TGTGCCAGCAGCTACGGGACTAGCGGCTACGAGCAGTACGTC. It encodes CASSYGTSGYEQYV.

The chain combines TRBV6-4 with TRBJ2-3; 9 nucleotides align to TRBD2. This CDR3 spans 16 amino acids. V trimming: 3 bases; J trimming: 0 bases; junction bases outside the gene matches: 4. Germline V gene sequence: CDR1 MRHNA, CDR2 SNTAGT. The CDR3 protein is CASSELAGASTDTQYF. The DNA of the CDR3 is TGTGCCAGCAGTGAATTAGCGGGAGCGAGCACAGATACGCAGTATTTT.

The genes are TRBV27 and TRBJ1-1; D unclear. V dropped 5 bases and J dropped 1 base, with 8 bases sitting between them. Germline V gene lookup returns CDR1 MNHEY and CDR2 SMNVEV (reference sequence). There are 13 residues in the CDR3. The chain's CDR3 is CASSILGNTEAFF. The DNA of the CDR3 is TGTGCCAGCAGTATCTTGGGGAACACTGAAGCTTTCTTT.

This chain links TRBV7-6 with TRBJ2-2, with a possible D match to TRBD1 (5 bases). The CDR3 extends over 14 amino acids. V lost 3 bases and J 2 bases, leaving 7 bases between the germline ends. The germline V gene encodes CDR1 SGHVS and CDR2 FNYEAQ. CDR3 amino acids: CASSLGHNTGELFF. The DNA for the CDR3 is TGTGCCAGCAGCTTGGGGCATAACACCGGGGAGCTGTTTTTT.

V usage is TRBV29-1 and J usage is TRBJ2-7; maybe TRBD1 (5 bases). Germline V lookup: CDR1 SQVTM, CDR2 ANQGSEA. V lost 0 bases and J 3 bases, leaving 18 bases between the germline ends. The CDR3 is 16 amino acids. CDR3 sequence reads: CSVEDLEKGKDYEQYF. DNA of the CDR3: TGCAGCGTTGAAGATCTCGAGAAGGGGAAGGACTACGAGCAGTACTTC.

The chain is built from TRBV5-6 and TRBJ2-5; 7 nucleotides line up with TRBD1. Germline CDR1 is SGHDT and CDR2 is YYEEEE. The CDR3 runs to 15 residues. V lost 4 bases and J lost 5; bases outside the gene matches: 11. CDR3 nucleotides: TGTGCCAGCAGCCCCCAGGGGGTAGTAATGGAGACCCAGTACTTC. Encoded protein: CASSPQGVVMETQYF. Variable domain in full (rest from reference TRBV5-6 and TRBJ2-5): DAGVTQSPTHLIKTRGQQVTLRCSPKSGHDTVSWYQQALGQGPQFIFQYYEEEERQRGNFPDRFSGHQFPNYSSELNVNALLLGDSALYLCASSPQGVVMETQYFGPGTRLLVL.